This T cell receptor (beta chain) was identified in a study of cytomegalovirus exposure and HLA in healthy donors. Study summary: A later analysis reported the same platform for the 120 or so validation repertoires and the 650 to 750 first-cohort repertoires.

The sample holds a few counts of this clone. Germline values: CDR1 SGHAT, CDR2 FQNNGV. Trimming pared 1 base from V and 1 base from J, leaving 10 bases between. There are 15 residues in the CDR3. Some clones are missing from TCRdb's copy, which holds only in-frame ones; the method was immunoSEQ multiplex PCR. The repertoire holds nearly 200,000 clones, with more than 65% as singletons. The chain is built from TRBV11-2 and TRBJ1-1; D gene uncertain. The specimen was PBMCs. This TCR was sampled from a woman in her 30s in good health and CMV-seropositive. The DNA of the CDR3 is TGTGCCAGCAGCTTAGTATCTGCGTGGAACACTGAAGCTTTCTTT. Residues: CASSLVSAWNTEAFF.